The 14 T cell receptor beta chains presented below share a single source sample, sequenced in a study of technical replicates of blood from several donors (dated by TCRdb to the late 2010s). The receptor library was made with the immunoSEQ multiplex PCR assay. Here the immuneACCESS table is served through TCRdb, limited to in-frame sequences with V and J called. Missing clones are a known gap in these copies; in checked studies unresolved V genes cover under half, and the rest lacks a known reason. Recorded for this sample are about 85,000 clones; about 94% of them occurred a single time. The ten largest clones take up 0.25% of the sample. The source material was T cells isolated from PBMCs. The receptors derive from a human donor in good health.

This chain links TRBV7-9 with TRBJ1-2, with D maybe TRBD1 (5 bases). CDR1 SEHNR and CDR2 FQNEAQ come from the germline V gene (reference sequence). This CDR3 spans 14 amino acids. V was shortened by 5 bases and J by 2 bases, with 12 bases between the two germline ends. The CDR3 nucleotides read TGTGCCAGCAGCGGCAGGGATCCCAACTATGGCTACACCTTC. Translated, it gives CASSGRDPNYGYTF.

The chain employs TRBV29-1 and TRBJ2-1, with D possibly matching TRBD2 (6 bases). The germline V gene has CDR1 SQVTM and CDR2 ANQGSEA. The CDR3 sequence is 13 residues long. Trimming removed 3 bases from V and 4 bases from J, with 10 bases in between. The CDR3 nucleotides are TGCAGCGTTGATGCGGCGGGGTACAATGAGCAGTTCTTC. Translating it yields CSVDAAGYNEQFF.

V usage is TRBV6-5 and J usage is TRBJ1-4, with D possibly TRBD1 on 6 matching bases. The CDR3 spans 16 residues. CDR1 and CDR2 from the germline V gene are MNHEY and SVGAGI. V was shortened by 2 bases and J by 8 bases, with 18 bases between the two germline ends. The CDR3 nucleotides read TGTGCCAGCAGTTACCGGGCAGGGGCAGTGATAGAAAAACTGTTTTTT. Translating it yields CASSYRAGAVIEKLFF.

V usage is TRBV5-5 and J usage is TRBJ2-7; TRBD2 matches at 7 bases. The CDR3 extends over 15 amino acids. Trimming cost V 4 bases and J 5 bases; bases outside gene matches: 12. Germline CDR1 SGHKS, CDR2 YYEKEE (reference sequence). The CDR3 nucleotides read TGTGCCAGCAGCCGCTGGAGCGGGACTCCAGACGAGCAGTACTTC. Translated: CASSRWSGTPDEQYF.

This chain links TRBV19 with TRBJ1-1; D may be TRBD1 (6 bases). From germline, CDR1 is LNHDA and CDR2 SQIVND (reference sequence). Trimming shortened V by 4 bases and J by 7 bases, and 19 bases separated the two germline ends. This CDR3 spans 15 amino acids. The DNA of the CDR3 is TGTGCCAGTAGTAGCTCAGGGGCCGCCCCCGATGAAGCTTTCTTT. Encoded protein: CASSSSGAAPDEAFF.

The V gene is TRBV6-6, the J gene TRBJ1-2, with 9 bases lining up with TRBD1. CDR1 is MNHNY and CDR2 is SVGAGI in the germline V gene (reference sequence). This CDR3 spans 15 amino acids. V was pared by 2 bases and J by 2 bases, with 3 bases of the junction left unmatched. CDR3 coding DNA: TGTGCCAGCAGTTACATCACAGGGGGCAACTATGGCTACACCTTC. The encoded protein is CASSYITGGNYGYTF.

The chain links TRBV30 to TRBJ1-3; possible D gene TRBD1, 6 bases. From germline, CDR1 is GTSNPN and CDR2 SVGIG (reference sequence). V was cut by 5 bases and J by 0 bases, with 14 bases left in between. The CDR3 is made up of 15 amino acids. CDR3 DNA: TGTGCCTGGTGGGCAGGGGCCCTCTCTGGAAACACCATATATTTT. Amino acids: CAWWAGALSGNTIYF.

This chain links TRBV5-1 with TRBJ2-1; D is uncertain. The germline CDR1 and CDR2 sequences are SGHRS and YFSETQ. V shed 6 bases and J shed 5 bases, with 12 bases lying between them. The CDR3 is made up of 13 amino acids. The DNA of the CDR3 is TGCGCCAGCATGTGGCAGGCTAACAATGAGCAGTTCTTC. As protein: CASMWQANNEQFF.

The chain combines TRBV2 with TRBJ2-3; possibly TRBD1 for D (5 bases). V shed 9 bases and J shed 0 bases, with 16 bases lying between them. The germline gives CDR1 SNHLY, CDR2 FYNNEI. The CDR3 contains 15 residues. The DNA for the CDR3 is TGTGCCAGTAACCAACAAGGGGAAAGCACAGATACGCAGTATTTT. It specifies CASNQQGESTDTQYF. Together with reference TRBV2 and TRBJ2-3, the CDR3 gives the full variable domain: EPEVTQTPSHQVTQMGQEVILRCVPISNHLYFYWYRQILGQKVEFLVSFYNNEISEKSEIFDDQFSVERPDGSNFTLKIRSTKLEDSAMYFCASNQQGESTDTQYFGPGTRLTVL.

The chain employs TRBV25-1 and TRBJ1-2; D is possibly TRBD1 (5 bases). Trimming cost V 7 bases and J 8 bases, with 14 bases left between them. CDR3 size: 12 residues. Germline loops: CDR1 MGHDK, CDR2 SYGVNS. The chain's CDR3 is CASTDSAKGYTF. Here the CDR3 DNA reads TGTGCCAGCACAGACAGCGCGAAGGGCTACACCTTC.

The J gene is TRBJ1-3, the V gene TRBV5-1, with D possibly being TRBD1 (6 bases). V dropped 0 bases and J dropped 0 bases, with 10 bases sitting between them. CDR3 size: 16 residues. From germline, CDR1 is SGHRS and CDR2 YFSETQ. The CDR3: CASSLASTGSGNTIYF. CDR3 in DNA: TGCGCCAGCAGCTTGGCATCGACAGGCTCTGGAAACACCATATATTTT.

The chain uses TRBV4-2 and TRBJ1-4, with no clear D. The CDR3 contains 16 residues. Germline lookup yields CDR1 LGHNA and CDR2 YNFKEQ. Trimming removed 7 bases from V and 1 base from J, with 16 bases in between. CDR3 region: CASKSSSLGTNEKLFF. The CDR3 DNA reads as TGTGCCAGCAAATCCTCATCCCTAGGAACTAATGAAAAACTGTTTTTT.

The chain uses TRBV19 and TRBJ2-5; 8 bases are shared with TRBD1. The CDR3 length is 15 residues. Germline V gives CDR1 LNHDA, CDR2 SQIVND (reference sequence). V lost 3 bases and J lost 4; bases outside the gene matches: 7. In DNA, the CDR3 is TGTGCCAGTAGTATTGGCGGCAGGGGGCGAGAGACCCAGTACTTC. It specifies CASSIGGRGRETQYF.

This rearrangement joins TRBV5-8 to TRBJ1-5, with TRBD1 matching 11 bases. Germline V lookup: CDR1 SGHTS, CDR2 YDEGEE. V gave up 5 bases and J gave up 6 bases; unmatched junction bases: 4. CDR3 length equals 14 residues. The CDR3 loop reads CASRWTGGGQPQHF. In DNA, the CDR3 is TGTGCCAGCAGGTGGACAGGGGGCGGTCAGCCCCAGCATTTT.